Listed below are T cell receptor beta chains from one sample, sequenced in a study of blood T cells in healthy people across ages. TCRdb redid the calling of the 5' RACE reads with MiXCR, one entry per CDR3 protein. This table has 780,000 or so distinct CDR3 sequences, about 61% appearing once. Sequencing was done on a sample of blood. These receptors all stem from a man in his forties in good health. Each CDR3 is given with its conserved first and last residue. Fields, in order: D gene, clone size, J gene, V gene, CDR3 protein, CDR3 DNA. A D gene is named only where the DNA matches it firmly. Size is stated for part of the rows, as once, few or many counts, or as a class when the clone is expanded.

D: NA; size: once; J: TRBJ1-4; V: TRBV20-1; CDR3: CSARAGGGGNEKLFF; DNA: TGCAGTGCTAGAGCAGGTGGGGGAGGTAATGAAAAACTGTTTTTT
D: TRBD1; size: few; J: TRBJ2-7; V: TRBV11-3; CDR3: CASSLIQVHGLDRGQLYEQYF; DNA: TGTGCCAGCAGCTTAATCCAAGTCCACGGGCTTGACAGGGGGCAGTTATACGAGCAGTACTTC
D: NA; size: NA; J: TRBJ2-5; V: TRBV4-2; CDR3: CASSQDTDSEIQYF; DNA: TGTGCCAGCAGCCAAGATACGGATTCAGAGATCCAGTACTTC
D: NA; size: NA; J: TRBJ2-1; V: TRBV20-1; CDR3: CSAGSAQGSDEQFF; DNA: TGCAGTGCGGGTTCCGCACAGGGCTCCGATGAGCAGTTCTTC
D: NA; size: NA; J: TRBJ2-1; V: TRBV5-1; CDR3: CASSSSSGTSNEQFF; DNA: TGCGCCAGCAGTTCCTCCTCGGGGACAAGTAATGAGCAGTTCTTC
D: NA; size: few; J: TRBJ2-5; V: TRBV7-2; CDR3: CASSLPSTRAQYF; DNA: TGTGCCAGCAGCTTGCCTAGTACTAGGGCCCAGTACTTC
D: NA; size: NA; J: TRBJ1-2; V: TRBV25-1; CDR3: CASSEGKGRVGYGYTF; DNA: TGTGCCAGCAGTGAGGGGAAGGGCAGGGTGGGCTATGGCTACACCTTC
D: TRBD2; size: NA; J: TRBJ2-1; V: TRBV7-2; CDR3: CASSLASGGSVNEQFF; DNA: TGTGCCAGCAGCTTAGCGTCGGGAGGGAGCGTCAATGAGCAGTTCTTC
D: TRBD2; size: NA; J: TRBJ2-5; V: TRBV6-2/TRBV6-3; CDR3: CASSYWTSVGTQYF; DNA: TGTGCCAGCAGTTACTGGACTAGCGTCGGGACCCAGTACTTC
D: TRBD2; size: NA; J: TRBJ2-1; V: TRBV4-2; CDR3: CASSPGGSGNEQFF; DNA: TGTGCCAGCAGCCCGGGCGGGAGTGGCAATGAGCAGTTCTTC
D: NA; size: NA; J: TRBJ2-5; V: TRBV12-3/TRBV12-4; CDR3: CASSLWVTDSYQETQYF; DNA: TGTGCCAGCAGCCTATGGGTGACAGATTCGTACCAAGAGACCCAGTACTTC
D: NA; size: NA; J: TRBJ2-7; V: TRBV5-1; CDR3: CASKERLGAPYEQYF; DNA: TGCGCCAGCAAAGAAAGACTTGGGGCCCCCTACGAGCAGTACTTC
D: NA; size: NA; J: TRBJ2-1; V: TRBV12-3/TRBV12-4; CDR3: CASRATGSHEQFF; DNA: TGTGCCAGCAGGGCTACAGGGTCTCACGAGCAGTTCTTC
D: NA; size: NA; J: TRBJ2-7; V: TRBV5-1; CDR3: CASSLESASCEQYF; DNA: TGCGCCAGCAGCTTGGAATCAGCCTCCTGCGAGCAGTACTTC
D: NA; size: NA; J: TRBJ1-2; V: TRBV20-1; CDR3: CSAREIGEGGHGCTF; DNA: TGCAGTGCTAGAGAGATTGGGGAGGGGGGCCATGGCTGCACCTTC
D: NA; size: NA; J: TRBJ1-1; V: TRBV9; CDR3: CASSETPGNTEAFF; DNA: TGTGCCAGCAGCGAGACTCCGGGGAACACTGAAGCTTTCTTT
D: NA; size: once; J: TRBJ2-7; V: TRBV28; CDR3: CASGARESWQYF; DNA: TGTGCCAGCGGGGCGAGGGAGTCCTGGCAGTACTTC
D: TRBD2; size: once; J: TRBJ2-7; V: TRBV20-1; CDR3: CSALTPPSGSSSIYEQYF; DNA: TGCAGTGCTCTTACTCCCCCTAGCGGGAGTAGTAGTATATACGAGCAGTACTTC
D: TRBD2; size: NA; J: TRBJ2-5; V: TRBV7-2; CDR3: CASSRSGRAMAETQYF; DNA: TGTGCCAGCAGCCGGAGCGGGAGGGCCATGGCGGAGACCCAGTACTTC
D: NA; size: NA; J: TRBJ2-1; V: TRBV20-1; CDR3: CSASLLAFSSYNEQFF; DNA: TGCAGTGCTAGCCTCCTAGCGTTTAGCTCCTACAATGAGCAGTTCTTC
D: NA; size: NA; J: TRBJ2-4; V: TRBV2; CDR3: CASNRASTGDIQYF; DNA: TGTGCCAGCAATCGGGCCTCAACCGGGGACATTCAGTACTTC
D: TRBD1; size: few; J: TRBJ2-6; V: TRBV10-3; CDR3: CATGQGLINSGANVLTF; DNA: TGTGCCACCGGACAGGGGCTTATTAATTCTGGGGCCAACGTCCTGACTTTC
D: TRBD2; size: NA; J: TRBJ2-5; V: TRBV7-3; CDR3: CASSLMGLAASETQYF; DNA: TGTGCCAGCAGCTTAATGGGTCTAGCGGCCTCGGAGACCCAGTACTTC
D: NA; size: few; J: TRBJ2-3; V: TRBV30; CDR3: CAWSSADTQYF; DNA: TGTGCCTGGAGTTCTGCAGATACGCAGTATTTT
D: NA; size: NA; J: TRBJ2-4; V: TRBV29-1; CDR3: CSVEFPMGVRQYF; DNA: TGCAGCGTTGAATTTCCAATGGGGGTCAGGCAGTACTTC
D: NA; size: NA; J: TRBJ2-5; V: TRBV12-3/TRBV12-4; CDR3: CASSLFTGNFQETRYF; DNA: TGTGCCAGCAGTTTATTTACAGGCAACTTTCAAGAGACCCGGTACTTC
D: NA; size: NA; J: TRBJ2-5; V: TRBV12-3/TRBV12-4; CDR3: CASSSGRVQETQYF; DNA: TGTGCCAGCAGTTCCGGAAGAGTTCAAGAGACCCAGTACTTC
D: NA; size: NA; J: TRBJ1-5; V: TRBV29-1; CDR3: CSVEESDNQPQHF; DNA: TGCAGCGTTGAAGAATCGGACAATCAGCCCCAGCATTTT
D: TRBD2; size: NA; J: TRBJ2-3; V: TRBV2; CDR3: CASSPTSGSGGGAQYF; DNA: TGTGCCAGCAGCCCGACTAGCGGGAGTGGAGGGGGGGCGCAGTATTTT
D: TRBD2; size: NA; J: TRBJ2-4; V: TRBV7-2; CDR3: CASSPGGPGSDIQYF; DNA: TGTGCCAGCAGCCCGGGGGGGCCGGGGTCGGACATTCAGTACTTC
D: NA; size: NA; J: TRBJ2-5; V: TRBV3-1; CDR3: CASSQDGGYETQYF; DNA: TGTGCCAGCAGCCAAGACGGGGGCTACGAGACCCAGTACTTC